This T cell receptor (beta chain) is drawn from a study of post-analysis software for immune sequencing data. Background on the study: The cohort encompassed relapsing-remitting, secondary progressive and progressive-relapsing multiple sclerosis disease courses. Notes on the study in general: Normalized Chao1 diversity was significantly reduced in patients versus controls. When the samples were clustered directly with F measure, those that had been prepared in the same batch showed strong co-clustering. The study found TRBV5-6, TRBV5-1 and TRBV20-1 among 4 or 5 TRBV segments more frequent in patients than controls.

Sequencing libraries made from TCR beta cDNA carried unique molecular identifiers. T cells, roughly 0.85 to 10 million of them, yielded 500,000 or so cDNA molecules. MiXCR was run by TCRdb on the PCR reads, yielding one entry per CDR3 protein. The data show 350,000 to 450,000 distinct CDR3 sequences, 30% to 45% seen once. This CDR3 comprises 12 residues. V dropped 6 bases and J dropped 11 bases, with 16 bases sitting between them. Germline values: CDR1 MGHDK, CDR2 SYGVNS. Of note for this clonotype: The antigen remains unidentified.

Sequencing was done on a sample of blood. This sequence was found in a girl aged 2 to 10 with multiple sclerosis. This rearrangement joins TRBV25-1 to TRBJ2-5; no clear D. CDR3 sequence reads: CASSLVGEKQYF. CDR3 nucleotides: TGTGCCAGCAGCCTGGTTGGAGAGAAGCAGTACTTC.